Reported below is one TCR beta chain. TCRdb analysed the RT-PCR reads with MiXCR anew, one entry per CDR3 protein. The table shows almost 700,000 distinct CDR3 sequences, with approximately 14% occurring only once. CDR1 and CDR2 (germline): SGHTA, FQGNSA. The CDR3 loop spans 12 amino acids. Trimming removed 5 bases from V and 3 bases from J, with 7 bases in between. The chain employs TRBV7-2 and TRBJ2-5; D unresolved. The clonotype was recovered from a female donor in good health, serving as a healthy control. The source material was memory CD4+ T cells from blood. CDR3 bases: TGTGCCAGCAGCCCATTCAAAGAGACCCAGTACTTC. Protein product: CASSPFKETQYF. Full variable domain (remainder filled in from reference TRBV7-2 and TRBJ2-5): GAGVSQSPSNKVTEKGKDVELRCDPISGHTALYWYRQSLGQGLEFLIYFQGNSAPDKSGLPSDRFSAERTGGSVSTLTIQRTQQEDSAVYLCASSPFKETQYFGPGTRLLVL.